This T cell receptor beta chain derives from a study of blood T cell repertoires in COVID-19. Study-level background: Spain, Italy and the United States supplied samples that represented acute and convalescent COVID-19. PBMCs, B-cell-depleted T cells, or T cells were the source of the cDNA or gDNA that made up the material.

CDR1 is LGHDT, CDR2 YNNKEL, per germline (reference sequence). This CDR3 spans 15 amino acids. Trimming left V 1 base short and J 7 bases short, with 13 bases between. Original data processing: The assay estimated nucleated cells by amplifying reference gene primers. Using immunoSEQ multiplex PCR, the repertoire was profiled, and TCRdb retains in-frame clones only, with some absent. For V, J and clone size, that table is used; D and trimming come from the DNA. Counted here are about 68,000 clones, 80% to 90% occurring once; the ten biggest clones make up more than 2%. This clonotype originated in a human donor in a cohort sampled during active COVID-19. Sequencing was carried out using peripheral blood. The chain links TRBV3-1 (or the pseudogene TRBV3-2) to TRBJ2-2; D gene unclear. CDR3 nucleotides: TGTGCCAGCAGCCAAGTGGAGTCAGTCGACGGGGAGCTGTTTTTT. Translated: CASSQVESVDGELFF.